This T cell receptor beta chain was profiled in a study of T-cell reconstitution after alpha-beta-depleted transplantation in children. General observations from the study: Reportedly, only several hundred clones from non-depleted graft cells drove alpha-beta T-cell counts at about two months. Newly produced T cells mostly accounted for T-cell counts and diversity one year post-transplant. Surviving recipient T cells and thymic progenitors underlay high day-60 TCRbeta diversity in some patients.

As regards this clonotype: Its target is not known.

This CDR3 comprises 14 residues. The V gene's germline CDR1 is MGHDK and CDR2 SYGVNS. Trimming removed 0 bases at V and 6 bases at J, with 11 bases between. TCRbeta library construction was performed incorporating unique molecular identifiers. Via MiXCR, TCRdb re-called the PCR reads, giving one row per CDR3 protein. This table has about 1,000,000 distinct CDR3 sequences, about 26% appearing once. The J gene is TRBJ2-5, the V gene TRBV25-1; possibly TRBD2 for D (5 bases). The sample consisted of PBMCs, mostly from graft donor cells, taken 360 days after TCRalphabeta/CD19-depleted stem cell transplant. The sequence was collected from a boy in the first two years of life who had a stem cell transplant for SCID, so the T cells may come from the graft donor. The CDR3 reads CASSEYPREKTQYF. The CDR3 DNA follows: TGTGCCAGCAGTGAATACCCCCGGGAAAAGACCCAGTACTTC.